These 28 T cell receptor beta chains originate from one sample sequenced in a study of T cell changes during pregnancy in multiple sclerosis. Repertoires were generated with immunoSEQ multiplex PCR, while TCRdb's copy carries only in-frame clones and drops some. This table holds 100,000 to 110,000 clones, around 93% found once. The source material was peripheral blood, sampled after pregnancy. The source of these receptors is a female donor with multiple sclerosis, enrolled in a pregnancy study.

The chain uses TRBV6-1 and TRBJ1-5; D remains ambiguous. The CDR3 length is 15 residues. V lost 8 bases to trimming and J lost 0 bases, with 14 bases between them. CDR1 is MNHNS and CDR2 is SASEGT in the germline V gene. CDR3 region: CASGAFGDSNQPQHF. CDR3 in DNA: TGTGCCAGCGGAGCCTTCGGAGATAGCAATCAGCCCCAGCATTTT.

The chain recombines TRBV27 with TRBJ2-3; D uncertain. CDR1 MNHEY and CDR2 SMNVEV come from the germline V gene (reference sequence). The CDR3 runs 14 residues. V lost 5 bases and J 0 bases, leaving 9 bases between the germline ends. The CDR3, as DNA: TGTGCCAGCAGTGGCGGTGCTAGCACAGATACGCAGTATTTT. Translated, it gives CASSGGASTDTQYF.

This clone was counted only a few times. The chain carries TRBV30 and TRBJ1-1; 10 bases are a match to TRBD1. Germline CDR1 is GTSNPN and CDR2 is SVGIG (reference sequence). With 5 bases clipped from V and 3 bases from J, the junction kept 6 bases outside the gene matches. The CDR3 totals 14 residues. CDR3 coding DNA: TGTGCCTGGGGTCGACAGGGGGCGCACACTGAAGCTTTCTTT. This sequence encodes CAWGRQGAHTEAFF. Full variable domain (rest looked up from reference TRBV30 and TRBJ1-1): SQTIHQWPATLVQPVGSPLSLECTVEGTSNPNLYWYRQAAGRGLQLLFYSVGIGQISSEVPQNLSASRPQDRQFILSSKKLLLSDSGFYLCAWGRQGAHTEAFFGQGTRLTVV.

The chain combines TRBV5-4 with TRBJ1-2; TRBD1 might be the D (6 bases). This CDR3 contains 13 residues. Trimming took 2 bases from V and 6 from J, leaving 11 bases between them. The germline V gene has CDR1 SGHNT and CDR2 YYREEE (reference sequence). In DNA, the CDR3 is TGTGCCAGCAGCTTACAGGGATATGATGGCTACACCTTC. The encoded protein is CASSLQGYDGYTF. Combining the CDR3 with reference TRBV5-4 and TRBJ1-2 gives the whole variable domain ETGVTQSPTHLIKTRGQQVTLRCSSQSGHNTVSWYQQALGQGPQFIFQYYREEENGRGNFPPRFSGLQFPNYSSELNVNALELDDSALYLCASSLQGYDGYTFGSGTRLTVV.

The chain carries TRBV2 and TRBJ1-5, with D possibly matching TRBD1 (5 bases). The CDR3 extends over 13 amino acids. With 7 bases removed from V and 5 bases from J, the gap between germline ends came to 12 bases. Germline V CDR1 and CDR2: SNHLY, FYNNEI. The CDR3 sequence: CASMRQGDQPQHF. The DNA of the CDR3 is TGTGCCAGCATGAGGCAGGGTGATCAGCCCCAGCATTTT. The variable domain in full, completed from reference TRBV2 and TRBJ1-5, reads EPEVTQTPSHQVTQMGQEVILRCVPISNHLYFYWYRQILGQKVEFLVSFYNNEISEKSEIFDDQFSVERPDGSNFTLKIRSTKLEDSAMYFCASMRQGDQPQHFGDGTRLSIL.

Details on this clone: An end of the junction does not agree with germline; a read error may underlie this. This chain uses TRBV18 with TRBJ2-3, with 7 nucleotides matching TRBD2. The CDR3 spans 15 residues. Germline loops: CDR1 KGHSH, CDR2 LQKENI. CDR3: CATSPASGSTDTQYF. CDR3 nucleotide sequence: TGTGCCACCTCACCGGCTAGCGGTTCCACAGATACGCAGTATTTT.

V and J are TRBV5-1 and TRBJ1-4; 12 bases are shared with TRBD1. Trimming at V came to 3 bases and at J to 7 bases, leaving 7 bases not matched to a gene. Germline lookup yields CDR1 SGHRS and CDR2 YFSETQ. The CDR3 contains 16 residues. The CDR3 nucleotides are TGCGCCAGCAGCTCGATGGGACAGGGGGCGGTTGAAAAACTGTTTTTT. Translating gives CASSSMGQGAVEKLFF.

The gene calls are TRBV6-5 and TRBJ1-5; D not resolved. Germline CDR1 and CDR2: MNHEY and SVGAGI. This CDR3 has 14 residues. V lost 2 bases and J 0 bases, leaving 5 bases between the germline ends. In DNA, the CDR3 is TGTGCCAGCAGTTACGGGAGTAGCAATCAGCCCCAGCATTTT. It specifies CASSYGSSNQPQHF.

This chain uses TRBV6-5 with TRBJ2-7; TRBD1 might be the D (6 bases). V was pared by 6 bases and J by 6 bases, with 15 bases between. The germline gives CDR1 MNHEY, CDR2 SVGAGI. This CDR3 contains 13 residues. DNA for the CDR3: TGTGCCAGCAGAATGGACAGACTTCTCGAGCAGTACTTC. Translation: CASRMDRLLEQYF.

The sample holds many counts of this clone. The rearrangement joins TRBV30 to TRBJ1-5; possible D gene TRBD1, 5 bases. Germline CDR1 and CDR2: GTSNPN and SVGIG (reference sequence). The ends were cut back, 1 base at V and 6 bases at J, with 13 bases in the middle. This CDR3 has 14 residues. The CDR3 DNA follows: TGTGCCTGGAGTGGGACAAATCCCAGTCAGCCCCAGCATTTT. Residues: CAWSGTNPSQPQHF.

The genes are TRBV4-2 and TRBJ2-5; the match to TRBD2 covers 8 bases. V shed 2 bases, J shed 5 bases, and the junction held 13 bases outside the gene matches. The CDR3 covers 17 residues. Germline CDR1 is LGHNA and CDR2 is YNFKEQ. The CDR3 nucleotides are TGTGCCAGCAGCCAACTGAGCGGGAGTACTGGGTTTGAGACCCAGTACTTC. This codes for CASSQLSGSTGFETQYF.

J is TRBJ2-1 and V is TRBV15; D might be TRBD2 (5 bases). V lost 3 bases, J lost 7 bases, and 16 bases lay in between. This CDR3 has 15 residues. Germline V lookup: CDR1 LNHNV, CDR2 YYDKDF (reference sequence). DNA of the CDR3: TGTGCCACCAGCAGGGCTCGAGGGTTGGCAAATGAGCAGTTCTTC. Translated: CATSRARGLANEQFF.

This chain connects TRBV9 to TRBJ1-1; D gene unclear. V was clipped by 4 bases and J by 1 base, with 11 bases between them. The CDR3 spans 14 residues. CDR1 is SGDLS, CDR2 YYNGEE, per germline. The CDR3 here is CASSPRQSNTEAFF. The CDR3 DNA is TGTGCCAGCAGCCCCCGTCAGTCGAACACTGAAGCTTTCTTT. The full variable domain, completed using reference TRBV9 and TRBJ1-1, is DSGVTQTPKHLITATGQRVTLRCSPRSGDLSVYWYQQSLDQGLQFLIQYYNGEERAKGNILERFSAQQFPDLHSELNLSSLELGDSALYFCASSPRQSNTEAFFGQGTRLTVV.

The chain employs TRBV30 and TRBJ2-5, with a tentative D call TRBD2 (6 bases). V shed 0 bases and J shed 4 bases, with 21 bases lying between them. In germline, CDR1 is GTSNPN, CDR2 SVGIG (reference sequence). The length of the CDR3 is 17 residues. This CDR3 reads CAWSVLAPLGVRETQYF. The CDR3 region has the DNA TGTGCCTGGAGTGTACTAGCCCCGTTAGGGGTAAGAGAGACCCAGTACTTC.

This sequence joins TRBV5-5 and TRBJ2-2; perhaps TRBD2 as D (6 bases). This CDR3 is 17 amino acids long. CDR1 and CDR2 from the germline V gene are SGHKS and YYEKEE (reference sequence). Trimming left V 0 bases short and J 1 base short, with 13 bases between. The CDR3 here is CASSLAGDLLNTGELFF. In DNA, the CDR3 is TGTGCCAGCAGCTTGGCGGGGGACCTTCTGAACACCGGGGAGCTGTTTTTT.

V gene TRBV27 combines with J gene TRBJ2-5, with 9 bases lining up with TRBD2. CDR1 is MNHEY and CDR2 is SMNVEV in the germline V gene (reference sequence). The CDR3 loop spans 16 amino acids. V was pared by 2 bases and J by 3 bases, with 7 bases of the junction left unmatched. In DNA, the CDR3 is TGTGCCAGCAGTTTAAGGTGGCTAGCGGGGAAAGAGACCCAGTACTTC. Encoded protein: CASSLRWLAGKETQYF.

This clone has a handful of counts. The genes are TRBV6-1 and TRBJ1-5, with no clear D. Per the germline V gene, CDR1 is MNHNS and CDR2 is SASEGT. The ends were cut back, 7 bases at V and 0 bases at J, with 7 bases in the middle. The CDR3 runs to 13 residues. The CDR3 nucleotides read TGTGCCAGCACGGAGTTTAGCAATCAGCCCCAGCATTTT. As protein: CASTEFSNQPQHF.

Written as DNA, the CDR3 is TGTGCCAGCAGCACCAGACAGGGAGGAACTGAAGCTTTCTTT. Protein product: CASSTRQGGTEAFF. The chain carries TRBV27 and TRBJ1-1; 7 bases are shared with TRBD1. J was trimmed by 5 bases and V by 6 bases; bases with no gene match: 9. This CDR3 has 14 amino acids. The V gene's germline CDR1 is MNHEY and CDR2 SMNVEV (reference sequence).

The chain recombines TRBV21-1 with TRBJ1-2; the table's D call, TRBD1, has no DNA check behind it. TRBV21-1 is a pseudogene segment. CDR3 length equals 14 residues. CDR3 sequence (DNA): TGTGCCAGCAGCAAGGGACAGGGGCCCTATGGCTACACCTTC. It translates to CASSKGQGPYGYTF.

The J gene is TRBJ2-3, the V gene TRBV28, with 8 bases matching TRBD1. Germline V gives CDR1 MDHEN, CDR2 SYDVKM. The CDR3 sequence is 14 residues long. V lost 7 bases to trimming and J lost 1 base; unmatched junction nucleotides: 4. CDR3 nucleotide sequence: TGTGCCAGCAAGATGGGACAGGGCACAGATACGCAGTATTTT. It is translated as CASKMGQGTDTQYF.

CDR3 sequence: CASSLGGVRAEAFF. The DNA of the CDR3 is TGTGCCAGCAGCTTAGGGGGGGTGAGGGCTGAAGCTTTCTTT. The rearrangement links TRBV7-2 to TRBJ1-1; D might be TRBD1 (5 bases). The CDR3 has 14 residues. The V gene lost 1 base and the J gene lost 6 bases, with 12 bases spanning the gap. Looked up from germline, CDR1 is SGHTA and CDR2 is FQGNSA.

The chain has TRBV7-8 and TRBJ2-5, with D uncertain. The CDR3 is made up of 12 amino acids. Trimming pared 7 bases from V and 1 base from J, leaving 7 bases between. Per the germline V gene, CDR1 is SGHVS and CDR2 is FQNEAQ. The CDR3 coding sequence is TGTGCCAGCACCGACACCCAAGAGACCCAGTACTTC. Its protein product is CASTDTQETQYF.

The V gene is TRBV19, the J gene TRBJ1-1; 7 bases line up with TRBD1. This CDR3 comprises 15 residues. Per the germline V gene, CDR1 is LNHDA and CDR2 is SQIVND (reference sequence). Trimming took 3 bases from V and 1 from J; bases not matched to a gene: 5. This chain's CDR3 is CASSISGQPNTEAFF. The DNA for the CDR3 is TGTGCCAGTAGTATCTCGGGACAGCCGAACACTGAAGCTTTCTTT.

The V call is TRBV7-2, the J call TRBJ1-5, with 8 bases matching TRBD1. Germline V CDR1 and CDR2: SGHTA, FQGNSA. The CDR3 is 14 residues long. V lost 1 base to trimming and J lost 7 bases; unmatched junction nucleotides: 3. The CDR3 here is CASSLGQGIQPQHF. CDR3 in DNA: TGTGCCAGCAGCTTAGGACAGGGGATCCAGCCCCAGCATTTT.

The chain links TRBV4-1 to TRBJ1-1, with D perhaps TRBD1 (6 bases). The CDR3 extends over 15 amino acids. Deletions cut 4 bases from V and 2 bases from J, with 14 bases between. Germline CDR1 and CDR2: MGHRA and YSYEKL. CDR3 nucleotide sequence: TGCGCCAGCAGCCCTGGACAGTTTTATAACACTGAAGCTTTCTTT. Its protein is CASSPGQFYNTEAFF.

The rearrangement links TRBV7-2 to TRBJ1-1, with 7 bases that match TRBD1. The V gene's germline CDR1 is SGHTA and CDR2 FQGNSA. This CDR3 contains 15 residues. The trim removed 6 bases at V and 4 bases at J, leaving 11 bases unmatched. As DNA, the CDR3 is TGTGCCAGCAGGGGAGGAGGGGGCTCGGGCACTGAAGCTTTCTTT. It specifies CASRGGGGSGTEAFF.

The rearrangement links TRBV4-3 to TRBJ1-1, with D perhaps TRBD1 (5 bases). The CDR3 has 17 amino acids. Trimming left V 1 base short and J 0 bases short, with 15 bases between. The germline gives CDR1 LGHNA, CDR2 YSLEER. CDR3 sequence (DNA): TGCGCCAGCAGCCAAGTCAACAGGCGCGGATTGAACACTGAAGCTTTCTTT. Encoded protein: CASSQVNRRGLNTEAFF.

This clone was picked up one time. The rearrangement links TRBV13 to TRBJ2-7; 8 nucleotides agree with TRBD2. The ends lost 3 bases at V and 3 bases at J; junction bases unmatched: 7. Per the germline V gene, CDR1 is PRHDT and CDR2 is FYEKMQ (reference sequence). The CDR3 loop spans 15 amino acids. The CDR3 here is CASSFSGTRVYEQYF. The CDR3 DNA reads as TGTGCCAGCAGCTTCTCCGGGACTAGGGTCTACGAGCAGTACTTC.